This T cell receptor beta chain is drawn from a study of T cells in localized non-small cell lung cancer (TCRdb year 2020). Regarding the complete study: The study examined T cell repertoires in under 300 patients with early-stage NSCLC and compared tumors with uninvolved tumor-adjacent lungs. The mean age of the NSCLC patients was about 62 years, with 120 to 150 men and approximately 100 women. All 250 or so NSCLC patients in the cohort were treatment-naive and had localized lung tumors that were resected.

At diagnosis, peripheral blood, uninvolved tumor-adjacent lung and tumor were collected and were preserved as a mix of fresh-frozen and FFPE material. For TCR repertoire profiling, the blood samples were analyzed as peripheral blood mononuclear cells. The immunoSEQ Assay was used to sequence TCR beta CDR3 regions from DNA. Per the authors' processing: T cell density was computed as TCR beta template counts normalized to usable DNA estimated by amplifying housekeeping genes. Richness was estimated with the preseqR package, extrapolating to 400,000 templates for PBMC samples and 120,000 templates for tissue samples. Clonality was calculated as one minus Pielou's evenness. Tissue-enriched TCRs were identified by differential abundance testing using productive amino-acid clonotypes, minimum total count 5 and alpha 0.1. The Jaccard Index and the Morisita Overlap Index were used to measure how much the repertoires overlapped between compartments. TCR beta CDR3s were clustered by GLIPH together with public tetramer-defined viral CDR3s, and at least three viral sequences plus V-gene enrichment were required for viral motifs. Drawn from immuneACCESS, this table holds only the in-frame rearrangements with V and J called that TCRdb kept. Clones are partly lost; checked studies trace under half to an unresolved V gene and leave the rest unexplained. Clone size and the V and J calls come from that table; the DNA yielded D and trimming. The sample table contains some 16,000 clones; only one count was recorded for about 88% of them. Of the sample, 23% falls within the top ten clones.

The CDR3 has 16 amino acids, counting the end cysteine and phenylalanine. Left in the record is the CDR3 DNA by itself, 48 bases read in frame from the first base. From the germline V gene, CDR1 is MDHEN and CDR2 is SYDVKM. V and J lose 2 bases and 0 bases, and a span of 11 bases separates them. Results the study describes overall, beyond this receptor: Because multi-region tumor sequencing was not done, intratumor heterogeneity could not be ruled out. Longer overall survival was associated with higher blood T cell density, whereas shorter survival was associated with higher adjacent-lung clonality. Of the top 100 tumor clones, a median of roughly 57 were detected in paired uninvolved adjacent lung; 28 were also among that lung's top 100. Uninvolved tumor-adjacent lung showed the highest T cell clonality, higher than tumor, which suggests more focused antigenic responses in the adjacent lung. Because the study design was exploratory, TCR variables were selected using unadjusted p-values without false-discovery rate correction.

This clone was seen only once. Its binding antigen is unknown. Per-nucleotide qualities are absent, and no much larger clonotype sits a single base away. The chain was built from TRBV28 and TRBJ1-3; confidence is insufficient to name the D gene. Sample: peripheral blood, taken before any cancer treatment. The clonotype comes from a male donor older than 55 with stage I lung adenocarcinoma. This receptor has the CDR3 CASSLSWGSSGNTIYF. Read as DNA, the sequence is TGTGCCAGCAGTTTAAGCTGGGGAAGCTCTGGAAACACCATATATTTT.